These 20 T cell receptor beta chains were sequenced from one sample in a study of T cell responses to AZD1222 COVID-19 vaccine. Generated by immunoSEQ multiplex PCR, the TCRdb table keeps only in-frame clones and is missing some. This table holds roughly 180,000 clones, 85% to 90% found once. Material: peripheral blood, obtained on day 0 of AZD1222 vaccination. The receptors come from an adult in good health.

V usage is TRBV5-4 and J usage is TRBJ2-3, with 8 bases aligning to TRBD1. The CDR3 loop spans 17 amino acids. The ends lost 1 base at V and 3 bases at J; junction bases unmatched: 10. Per germline, CDR1 SGHNT and CDR2 YYREEE (reference sequence). The CDR3 nucleotides read TGTGCCAGCAGCTTGAGGGTATCGCAGGGGGCAACAGATACGCAGTATTTT. It translates to CASSLRVSQGATDTQYF.

This clone was detected only a few times. This sequence joins TRBV7-3 and TRBJ1-5; D is unclear. This CDR3 contains 16 residues. Trimming cost V 4 bases and J 0 bases, with 13 bases left between them. Per the germline V gene, CDR1 is SGHTA and CDR2 is FQGTGA. In DNA, the CDR3 is TGTGCCAGCAGCTCTTGGGCCAGATATAGCAATCAGCCCCAGCATTTT. Translated: CASSSWARYSNQPQHF.

V gene TRBV18 combines with J gene TRBJ1-2; the D is unclear. V was shortened by 2 bases and J by 9 bases, with 10 bases between the two germline ends. The germline V gene encodes CDR1 KGHSH and CDR2 LQKENI. The CDR3 length is 12 residues. The CDR3 loop is CASSPAWGSYTF. CDR3 in DNA: TGTGCCAGCTCACCAGCGTGGGGAAGCTACACCTTC.

The chain recombines TRBV5-1 with TRBJ1-2; no clear D gene. Trimming removed 0 bases at V and 7 bases at J, with 10 bases between. This CDR3 is built from 13 residues. CDR1 SGHRS and CDR2 YFSETQ come from the germline V gene. Here the CDR3 DNA reads TGCGCCAGCAGCTTGGCCGAACCCCTTGGCTACACCTTC. Its translation is CASSLAEPLGYTF.

The V and J genes are TRBV29-1 and TRBJ2-4, with D possibly matching TRBD2 (5 bases). Germline lookup yields CDR1 SQVTM and CDR2 ANQGSEA. V was cut by 4 bases and J by 1 base, with 20 bases left in between. This CDR3 comprises 17 residues. DNA for the CDR3: TGCAGCGTTGCTCCACTCGGTGCGGGCAGCGCCAAAAACATTCAGTACTTC. Amino acid sequence: CSVAPLGAGSAKNIQYF.

The rearrangement uses TRBV5-1 and TRBJ2-2; 11 bases align to TRBD2. The germline CDR1 and CDR2 sequences are SGHRS and YFSETQ. The ends lost 4 bases at V and 0 bases at J; junction bases unmatched: 11. The CDR3 has 19 amino acids. The CDR3 region is CASSRTGTSGNANTGELFF. The CDR3 DNA reads TGCGCCAGCAGCCGTACCGGGACTAGCGGTAACGCGAACACCGGGGAGCTGTTTTTT.

In this sample, this clone turned up a few times. This chain joins TRBV9 and TRBJ2-7, with TRBD1 matching over 7 bases. The V and J ends lost 2 bases and 2 bases, in that order; junction bases with no gene match: 4. Germline assignment: CDR1 SGDLS and CDR2 YYNGEE. The length of the CDR3 is 14 residues. CDR3 DNA sequence: TGTGCCAGCAGCGTTAGGACAGGCCCCTACGAGCAGTACTTC. This codes for CASSVRTGPYEQYF.

The chain joins TRBV5-1 to TRBJ1-1; 7 nucleotides line up with TRBD1. Germline V gene lookup returns CDR1 SGHRS and CDR2 YFSETQ. The CDR3 length is 15 residues. With 0 bases clipped from V and 0 bases from J, the junction kept 2 bases outside the gene matches. The CDR3 sequence is CASSLGQGLNTEAFF. CDR3 DNA: TGCGCCAGCAGCTTGGGACAGGGCTTGAACACTGAAGCTTTCTTT.

V and J are TRBV4-1 and TRBJ2-7, with D possibly being TRBD2 (5 bases). There are 16 residues in the CDR3. V dropped 0 bases and J dropped 0 bases, with 12 bases sitting between them. Germline CDR1 reads MGHRA; CDR2 reads YSYEKL. The chain's CDR3 is CASSQDSGGISYEQYF. CDR3 bases: TGCGCCAGCAGCCAAGATTCCGGAGGAATCTCCTACGAGCAGTACTTC.

The chain recombines TRBV5-1 with TRBJ1-5; tentative D call: TRBD1 (6 bases). Trimming shortened V by 4 bases and J by 0 bases, and 8 bases separated the two germline ends. Germline CDR1 is SGHRS and CDR2 is YFSETQ. CDR3 length: 14 amino acids. The CDR3 loop is CASSVDSSNQPQHF. The CDR3 bases are TGCGCCAGCAGCGTGGACAGTAGCAATCAGCCCCAGCATTTT. Variable domain in full (rest from reference TRBV5-1 and TRBJ1-5): KAGVTQTPRYLIKTRGQQVTLSCSPISGHRSVSWYQQTPGQGLQFLFEYFSETQRNKGNFPGRFSGRQFSNSRSEMNVSTLELGDSALYLCASSVDSSNQPQHFGDGTRLSIL.

This chain joins TRBV7-3 and TRBJ1-4; no reliable D call. CDR3 length: 14 residues. V lost 0 bases, J lost 4 bases, and 6 bases lay in between. Per germline, CDR1 SGHTA and CDR2 FQGTGA. CDR3 region: CASSLTGVNEKLFF. The CDR3 coding sequence is TGTGCCAGCAGCTTAACAGGAGTTAATGAAAAACTGTTTTTT.

The chain carries TRBV9 and TRBJ1-5; D is unresolved. The CDR3 spans 15 residues. Germline V gene sequence: CDR1 SGDLS, CDR2 YYNGEE. Deletions cut 4 bases from V and 4 bases from J, with 15 bases between. CDR3 sequence (DNA): TGTGCCAGCAGCCCCTCAAACAGTGTTAATCAGCCCCAGCATTTT. Encoded protein: CASSPSNSVNQPQHF.

This clone appeared once. The chain joins TRBV2 to TRBJ2-6, with D unclear. The V end lost 0 bases, the J end lost 1 base, and 10 bases lay between the germline ends. CDR3 length equals 17 residues. CDR1 and CDR2 (germline): SNHLY, FYNNEI. DNA for the CDR3: TGTGCCAGCAGTGAAGCGTACCCCCCGTCTGGGGCCAACGTCCTGACTTTC. It encodes CASSEAYPPSGANVLTF.

This clone has a single count. This chain links TRBV6-2 or TRBV6-3 with TRBJ2-5, with 8 bases lining up with TRBD1. Germline V gene lookup returns CDR1 MNHEY and CDR2 SVGEGT. CDR3 length: 14 amino acids. Trimming cost V 5 bases and J 5 bases; bases outside gene matches: 7. In nucleotides, the CDR3 is TGTGCCAGCAGTGCGACAACAGGGGGGGAGACCCAGTACTTC. This translates into CASSATTGGETQYF.

In this sample, this clone turned up once. The rearrangement links TRBV7-2 to TRBJ1-2; the D gene is possibly TRBD1 (5 bases). The CDR3 runs to 11 residues. V shed 6 bases and J shed 5 bases, with 7 bases lying between them. Germline CDR1 reads SGHTA; CDR2 reads FQGNSA. CDR3 DNA sequence: TGTGCCAGCAGTCGACAGTATGGCTACACCTTC. As protein: CASSRQYGYTF.

CDR3 DNA sequence: TGTGCCAGCAGCGTATCGGTAATTGGGGTAGCGGGGCCCCAAGAGACCCAGTACTTC. Amino acid sequence: CASSVSVIGVAGPQETQYF. The chain couples TRBV9 to TRBJ2-5; 8 bases match TRBD2. The CDR3 contains 19 residues. CDR1 SGDLS and CDR2 YYNGEE come from the germline V gene. V was clipped by 1 base and J by 1 base; unmatched bases: 15.

The chain's CDR3 is CASRGTTGEQFF. As DNA, the CDR3 is TGTGCCAGCAGGGGAACTACGGGTGAGCAGTTCTTC. The chain combines TRBV7-8 with TRBJ2-1; D gene uncertain. This CDR3 has 12 amino acids. Germline V gives CDR1 SGHVS, CDR2 FQNEAQ. V gave up 6 bases and J gave up 9 bases, with 12 bases separating them.

V and J are TRBV19 and TRBJ1-5; tentative D call: TRBD1 (5 bases). The CDR3 has 14 amino acids. Trimming left V 10 bases short and J 5 bases short, with 18 bases between. CDR1 and CDR2 (germline): LNHDA, SQIVND (reference sequence). Written as DNA, the CDR3 is TGTGCCACGGGTGGGGGTAGCTGGTATCAGCCCCAGCATTTT. Protein: CATGGGSWYQPQHF.

This sequence joins TRBV19 and TRBJ2-1, with 7 bases identical to TRBD2. Germline CDR1 reads LNHDA; CDR2 reads SQIVND (reference sequence). This CDR3 has 14 residues. The V and J ends lost 8 bases and 8 bases, in that order; junction bases with no gene match: 12. The CDR3 spells CASFSGEAVHEQFF. Here the CDR3 DNA reads TGTGCCAGTTTCAGCGGGGAGGCGGTCCATGAGCAGTTCTTC.

This clone appeared a single time. The chain uses TRBV9 and TRBJ2-3; D remains ambiguous. The CDR3 spans 15 residues. Trimming took 0 bases from V and 2 from J, leaving 10 bases between them. Looked up from germline, CDR1 is SGDLS and CDR2 is YYNGEE. The chain's CDR3 is CASSVAAQATDTQYF. CDR3 sequence (DNA): TGTGCCAGCAGCGTAGCGGCTCAAGCCACAGATACGCAGTATTTT.